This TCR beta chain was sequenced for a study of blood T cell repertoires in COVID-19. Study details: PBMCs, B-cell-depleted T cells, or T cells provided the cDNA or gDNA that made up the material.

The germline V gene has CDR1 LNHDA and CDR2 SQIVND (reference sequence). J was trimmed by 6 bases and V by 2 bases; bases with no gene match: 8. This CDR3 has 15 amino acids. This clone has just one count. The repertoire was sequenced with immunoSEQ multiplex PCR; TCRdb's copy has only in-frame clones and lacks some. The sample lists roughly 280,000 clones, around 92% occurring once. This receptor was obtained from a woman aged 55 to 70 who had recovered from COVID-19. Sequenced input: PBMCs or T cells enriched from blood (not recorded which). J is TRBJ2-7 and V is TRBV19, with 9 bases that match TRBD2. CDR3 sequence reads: CASSITGTSTGEQYF. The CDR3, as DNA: TGTGCCAGTAGTATAACCGGGACTAGCACCGGCGAGCAGTACTTC.